Following are 13 T cell receptor beta chains from one sample sequenced in a study of T-cell reconstitution after alpha-beta-depleted transplantation in children. Preparation of the TCRbeta library was carried out with unique molecular identifiers. One entry per CDR3 protein, called by TCRdb with MiXCR from the PCR reads. The table lists a few hundred thousand distinct CDR3 sequences, over 25% of them singletons. The specimen comprised PBMCs, sampled before TCRalphabeta/CD19-depleted stem cell transplant. The receptors stem from a boy under three years old with Wiskott-Aldrich syndrome, due to receive a stem cell transplant.

The J gene is TRBJ2-5, the V gene TRBV15; no clear D. Trimming took 0 bases from V and 5 from J, leaving 7 bases between them. This CDR3 region has 13 residues. Per germline, CDR1 LNHNV and CDR2 YYDKDF (reference sequence). CDR3 region: CATSREAYETQYF. The DNA for the CDR3 is TGTGCCACCAGCAGAGAAGCCTACGAGACCCAGTACTTC.

CDR3 nucleotide sequence: TGTGCCAGCAGCTTAGAACCGCTGCGGGACTACGAGCAGTACTTC. Encoded protein: CASSLEPLRDYEQYF. The chain employs TRBV7-2 and TRBJ2-7; D perhaps matches TRBD2 (6 bases). CDR3 length: 15 residues. The germline V gene encodes CDR1 SGHTA and CDR2 FQGNSA. The germline V and J ends were trimmed by 1 base and 3 bases, with 13 bases remaining between them.

The V gene is TRBV10-3, the J gene TRBJ2-3; 10 bases align to TRBD2. The ends lost 8 bases at V and 1 base at J; junction bases unmatched: 3. Germline loops: CDR1 ENHRY, CDR2 SYGVKD. The CDR3 is 14 residues long. The CDR3 sequence: CAIAGTSGTDTQYF. Here the CDR3 DNA reads TGTGCCATCGCAGGGACTAGCGGCACAGATACGCAGTATTTT.

This clonotype has more than one count but fewer than ten. The chain recombines TRBV5-1 with TRBJ2-3; no reliable D call. Germline V gives CDR1 SGHRS, CDR2 YFSETQ. V shed 4 bases and J shed 3 bases, with 15 bases lying between them. CDR3 size: 15 residues. The CDR3 nucleotides read TGCGCCAGCAGCCTAACTCGGGTGGGTACAGATACGCAGTATTTT. Encoded protein: CASSLTRVGTDTQYF.

The rearrangement uses TRBV5-1 and TRBJ2-1, with TRBD2 matching 7 bases. The J segment lost 2 bases and the V segment lost 4 bases, leaving 12 bases of the junction unmatched. The CDR3 has 17 residues. Germline CDR1 and CDR2: SGHRS and YFSETQ. The CDR3 DNA is TGCGCCAGCAGCACGAAATCTTTAGGACTAGCCTACAATGAGCAGTTCTTC. Protein: CASSTKSLGLAYNEQFF.

The chain has TRBV7-3 and TRBJ1-2; no clear D. Germline lookup yields CDR1 SGHTA and CDR2 FQGTGA. Trimming took off 5 bases at V and 4 bases at J, with 11 bases between the two ends. This CDR3 has 13 amino acids. CDR3 amino acids: CASSPQAGYGYTF. The CDR3 DNA is TGTGCCAGCAGCCCCCAGGCAGGCTATGGCTACACCTTC.

This chain links TRBV18 with TRBJ2-3; 9 nucleotides match TRBD2. Germline V gene lookup returns CDR1 KGHSH and CDR2 LQKENI. The CDR3 contains 16 residues. The ends lost 3 bases at V and 4 bases at J; junction bases unmatched: 8. In nucleotides, the CDR3 is TGTGCCAGCTCACCTATTAGCGGGAGTAGGGCAGATACGCAGTATTTT. This sequence encodes CASSPISGSRADTQYF.

This clonotype has just a few counts. The chain's CDR3 is CASRSINEQFF. CDR3 in DNA: TGCGCCAGCAGATCTATCAATGAGCAGTTCTTC. The rearrangement uses TRBV5-1 and TRBJ2-1; D is undetermined. V lost 5 bases and J lost 6, with 6 bases in between. The CDR3 is 11 amino acids. Looked up from germline, CDR1 is SGHRS and CDR2 is YFSETQ.

The chain links TRBV7-9 to TRBJ2-5; 11 nucleotides agree with TRBD2. The trim removed 5 bases at V and 4 bases at J, leaving 6 bases unmatched. This CDR3 is built from 15 residues. Germline CDR1 SEHNR, CDR2 FQNEAQ (reference sequence). The CDR3 reads CASSAPGLAGETQYF. In DNA form, the CDR3 reads TGTGCCAGCAGCGCCCCCGGACTAGCGGGAGAGACCCAGTACTTC.

The chain joins TRBV28 to TRBJ1-5, with TRBD1 identical over 7 bases. Per germline, CDR1 MDHEN and CDR2 SYDVKM. V was clipped by 5 bases and J by 8 bases; unmatched bases: 12. This CDR3 has 15 residues. CDR3 sequence: CASSPLDRDVKPQHF. CDR3 DNA sequence: TGTGCCAGCAGTCCATTAGACAGGGATGTAAAGCCCCAGCATTTT.

The J gene is TRBJ1-1, the V gene TRBV5-5; no clear D. CDR3 length: 15 residues. CDR1 and CDR2 (germline): SGHKS, YYEKEE (reference sequence). V was trimmed by 0 bases and J by 3 bases, leaving 12 bases between them. The CDR3 DNA follows: TGTGCCAGCAGCTTGGAGGGAAGACCGTACACTGAAGCTTTCTTT. It codes for CASSLEGRPYTEAFF.

This clonotype was counted between two and nine times. V is TRBV13 and J is TRBJ2-5, with D perhaps TRBD2 (6 bases). V shed 2 bases and J shed 6 bases, with 10 bases lying between them. The CDR3 is 13 amino acids. The germline V gene has CDR1 PRHDT and CDR2 FYEKMQ (reference sequence). The CDR3: CASSLIGGQTQYF. CDR3 DNA: TGTGCCAGCAGCTTAATCGGGGGTCAGACCCAGTACTTC. The variable domain in full, with the rest retrieved from reference TRBV13 and TRBJ2-5, is AAGVIQSPRHLIKEKRETATLKCYPIPRHDTVYWYQQGPGQDPQFLISFYEKMQSDKGSIPDRFSAQQFSDYHSELNMSSLELGDSALYFCASSLIGGQTQYFGPGTRLLVL.

The chain links TRBV28 to TRBJ2-5, with 8 bases aligning to TRBD1. V dropped 4 bases and J dropped 3; count of bases not matched to a gene: 10. Germline CDR1 MDHEN, CDR2 SYDVKM. The CDR3 consists of 16 residues. The CDR3, as DNA: TGTGCCAGCAGTTCTCCCAGGACAGGGAGCAAAGAGACCCAGTACTTC. It is translated as CASSSPRTGSKETQYF.